These 25 T cell receptor beta chains were all obtained from the same sample, sequenced in a study of cytotoxic CD8 clonotypes in ibrutinib-treated CLL. TCRdb keeps only in-frame clones here, not all; method: immunoSEQ multiplex PCR. This table holds 150,000 to 250,000 clones, over 55% found once. The specimen was PBMCs, collected after 24 months of ibrutinib treatment. Receptors originate from a human donor with chronic lymphocytic leukemia.

This clone was counted a single time. The chain employs TRBV9 and TRBJ2-1; D remains unclear. The germline V and J ends were trimmed by 3 bases and 0 bases, with 10 bases remaining between them. Germline lookup yields CDR1 SGDLS and CDR2 YYNGEE. This CDR3 is 15 amino acids long. The CDR3 loop is CASSATQNSYNEQFF. The CDR3 nucleotides read TGTGCCAGCAGCGCTACTCAGAACTCCTACAATGAGCAGTTCTTC.

The chain has TRBV30 and TRBJ2-7; D is ambiguous. The CDR3 has 12 residues. V was trimmed by 1 base and J by 2 bases, leaving 6 bases between them. CDR1 and CDR2 (germline): GTSNPN, SVGIG (reference sequence). CDR3 region: CAWSEYPYEQYF. CDR3 bases: TGTGCCTGGAGTGAGTATCCCTACGAGCAGTACTTC.

The J gene is TRBJ2-1, the V gene TRBV18; 13 positions match TRBD2. Trimming cost V 1 base and J 7 bases; bases outside gene matches: 7. The CDR3 is 17 residues long. Germline V gene data show CDR1 as KGHSH and CDR2 as LQKENI. The CDR3 sequence: CASSPRGLAGDRNEQFF. The CDR3 DNA reads TGTGCCAGCTCACCACGCGGACTAGCGGGAGATAGGAATGAGCAGTTCTTC.

The chain employs TRBV10-3 and TRBJ2-1; D gene unclear. Germline values: CDR1 ENHRY, CDR2 SYGVKD. This CDR3 comprises 12 residues. V dropped 3 bases and J dropped 5 bases, with 5 bases sitting between them. CDR3 DNA sequence: TGTGCCATCAGTGACCCGGACAATGAGCAGTTCTTC. This codes for CAISDPDNEQFF.

The V gene is TRBV25-1, the J gene TRBJ2-3; TRBD2 matches 11 bases. The V and J ends lost 4 bases and 6 bases, in that order; junction bases with no gene match: 6. CDR1 is MGHDK, CDR2 SYGVNS, per germline. There are 15 residues in the CDR3. CDR3: CASSVAGGFGDTQYF. CDR3 coding DNA: TGTGCCAGCAGTGTAGCGGGAGGGTTCGGGGATACGCAGTATTTT.

The chain is built from TRBV10-3 and TRBJ1-1; unclear D gene. This CDR3 comprises 14 residues. The V end was cut by 0 bases, the J end by 5 bases, with 10 bases between. From germline, CDR1 is ENHRY and CDR2 SYGVKD. The CDR3 region has the DNA TGTGCCATCAGTGAGTCCGGAGGGCGGACTGAAGCTTTCTTT. Protein: CAISESGGRTEAFF.

This clone was seen more than once but under ten times. The rearrangement links TRBV11-2 to TRBJ2-7; 7 positions agree with TRBD1. This CDR3 region has 14 residues. Losses at the gene ends were 9 bases for V and 0 bases for J; bases not matched to a gene: 8. From germline, CDR1 is SGHAT and CDR2 FQNNGV. DNA for the CDR3: TGTGCCAGAGACCTGGGGGACAGCTCCTACGAGCAGTACTTC. Translating it yields CARDLGDSSYEQYF.

A single count supports this clone. This sequence joins TRBV7-3 and TRBJ2-3; D possibly corresponds to TRBD2 (5 bases). Between the trimmed V and J ends, which lost 0 bases and 4 bases, there was a span of 17 bases. From germline, CDR1 is SGHTA and CDR2 FQGTGA. The CDR3 sequence is 17 residues long. In nucleotides, the CDR3 is TGTGCCAGCAGCTTAACGTTTCCCCCTCTGAGGGCAGATACGCAGTATTTT. Translated: CASSLTFPPLRADTQYF.

The rearrangement uses TRBV6-5 and TRBJ2-7; 13 bases agree with TRBD2. The CDR3 covers 13 residues. Trimming removed 7 bases from V and 6 bases from J; junction bases left unmatched: 3. Germline values: CDR1 MNHEY, CDR2 SVGAGI. CDR3 DNA sequence: TGTGCCAGCACAGGACTAGCGGGAGTCGAGCAGTACTTC. Translation gives CASTGLAGVEQYF.

In this sample, this clone turned up a few times. The chain links TRBV27 to TRBJ1-5; unclear D gene. The CDR3 is 14 amino acids. V was shortened by 10 bases and J by 3 bases, with 16 bases between the two germline ends. Germline V CDR1 and CDR2: MNHEY, SMNVEV (reference sequence). CDR3 DNA sequence: TGTGCCACCGCTGAGTTCTCGCTCAATCAGCCCCAGCATTTT. Residues: CATAEFSLNQPQHF.

The gene calls are TRBV10-2 and TRBJ2-7, with D perhaps TRBD1 (5 bases). Germline loops: CDR1 WSHSY, CDR2 SAAADI. The V end lost 4 bases, the J end lost 3 bases, and 16 bases lay between the germline ends. This CDR3 is 15 amino acids long. As DNA, the CDR3 is TGCGCCAGCAGTGGTATCGACAGTGTTCTCTACGAGCAGTACTTC. This gives the protein CASSGIDSVLYEQYF.

This clone came up a few times. This rearrangement joins TRBV7-8 to TRBJ2-1; 9 nucleotides agree with TRBD2. Germline CDR1 is SGHVS and CDR2 is FQNEAQ. The CDR3 runs 16 residues. V lost 5 bases to trimming and J lost 8 bases; unmatched junction nucleotides: 13. The CDR3 spells CASSIKAGGPSHEQFF. CDR3 bases: TGTGCCAGCAGCATAAAAGCGGGAGGACCATCTCATGAGCAGTTCTTC.

This clone has only a few counts. V gene TRBV28 combines with J gene TRBJ1-2; D is undetermined. The CDR3 runs 11 residues. From germline, CDR1 is MDHEN and CDR2 SYDVKM. V shed 6 bases and J shed 8 bases, with 10 bases lying between them. The DNA of the CDR3 is TGTGCCAGCAGGACCAGGACCGGCTACACCTTC. This sequence encodes CASRTRTGYTF.

The chain is built from TRBV5-5 and TRBJ1-2; 9 bases align to TRBD1. Germline CDR1 is SGHKS and CDR2 is YYEKEE (reference sequence). CDR3 length: 13 residues. With 4 bases clipped from V and 6 bases from J, the junction kept 4 bases outside the gene matches. The CDR3 DNA follows: TGTGCCAGCAGCGGCCGGGACAGGGATGGCTACACCTTC. This encodes CASSGRDRDGYTF.

This clone was observed a few times. The chain employs TRBV28 and TRBJ1-2; 9 bases match TRBD1. Germline V gives CDR1 MDHEN, CDR2 SYDVKM. Unmatched junction bases numbered 19, after V lost 8 bases and J lost 6 bases. This CDR3 is 17 amino acids long. The DNA for the CDR3 is TGTGCCAGCTCTCTACGGGTGCCCTACAGGGGGCTGGATGGCTACACCTTC. Its translation is CASSLRVPYRGLDGYTF.

This clone was counted only a few times. This chain links TRBV5-1 with TRBJ2-3, with D perhaps TRBD2 (5 bases). Trimming removed 7 bases at V and 2 bases at J, with 14 bases between. The CDR3 is 14 amino acids. Germline CDR1 and CDR2: SGHRS and YFSETQ. DNA for the CDR3: TGCGCCAGCCGGCGGGCGCAGAACACAGATACGCAGTATTTT. Translation gives CASRRAQNTDTQYF. The full variable domain, completed using reference TRBV5-1 and TRBJ2-3, is KAGVTQTPRYLIKTRGQQVTLSCSPISGHRSVSWYQQTPGQGLQFLFEYFSETQRNKGNFPGRFSGRQFSNSRSEMNVSTLELGDSALYLCASRRAQNTDTQYFGPGTRLTVL.

The rearrangement joins TRBV30 to TRBJ2-5; 10 bases match TRBD1. After removal of 5 bases from V and 6 bases from J, the junction contained 6 bases not matched to a gene. Germline values: CDR1 GTSNPN, CDR2 SVGIG (reference sequence). This CDR3 has 13 residues. The CDR3 protein is CAWAGQGVKTQYF. CDR3 sequence (DNA): TGTGCCTGGGCCGGACAGGGGGTAAAGACCCAGTACTTC.

This clone was recorded a few times. J is TRBJ2-7 and V is TRBV9; no firm D call. Germline CDR1 SGDLS, CDR2 YYNGEE. Trimming cost V 4 bases and J 5 bases, with 19 bases left between them. The length of the CDR3 is 15 residues. CDR3 bases: TGTGCCAGCAGCCCCAGTGTTAACCCAGCGAACGAGCAGTACTTC. Its translation is CASSPSVNPANEQYF. The full variable domain, completed using reference TRBV9 and TRBJ2-7, is DSGVTQTPKHLITATGQRVTLRCSPRSGDLSVYWYQQSLDQGLQFLIQYYNGEERAKGNILERFSAQQFPDLHSELNLSSLELGDSALYFCASSPSVNPANEQYFGPGTRLTVT.

The chain combines TRBV7-2 with TRBJ1-4; 9 bases map to TRBD1. The CDR3 contains 16 residues. Germline trimming cut 1 base from V and 6 bases from J; bases unmatched to any gene: 6. Germline CDR1 and CDR2: SGHTA and FQGNSA. The CDR3: CASSLGTGVWDEKLFF. The CDR3 DNA sequence: TGTGCCAGCAGCTTAGGGACAGGGGTTTGGGATGAAAAACTGTTTTTT.

V and J are TRBV28 and TRBJ2-3; 7 bases are shared with TRBD2. The germline V gene encodes CDR1 MDHEN and CDR2 SYDVKM. Trimming at V came to 3 bases and at J to 0 bases, leaving 12 bases not matched to a gene. The CDR3 has 18 residues. In DNA, the CDR3 is TGTGCCAGCAGTTTCCCTGGCGGGAGAGGTGCTAGCACAGATACGCAGTATTTT. Residues: CASSFPGGRGASTDTQYF.

The rearrangement joins TRBV6-5 to TRBJ2-7; D remains ambiguous. The CDR3 has 14 residues. V lost 8 bases to trimming and J lost 0 bases, with 14 bases between them. The germline CDR1 and CDR2 sequences are MNHEY and SVGAGI. Here the CDR3 DNA reads TGTGCCAGCGCCCTGGAGCAGACCTCCTACGAGCAGTACTTC. Protein sequence: CASALEQTSYEQYF.

This sequence joins TRBV5-1 and TRBJ1-2, with D hard to call. CDR1 and CDR2 (germline): SGHRS, YFSETQ. V was shortened by 4 bases and J by 2 bases, with 9 bases between the two germline ends. CDR3 length equals 13 residues. The CDR3 sequence is CASSAPGNYGYTF. CDR3 coding DNA: TGCGCCAGCAGCGCCCCCGGGAACTATGGCTACACCTTC. Looking up the rest from reference TRBV5-1 and TRBJ1-2 gives the full variable domain: KAGVTQTPRYLIKTRGQQVTLSCSPISGHRSVSWYQQTPGQGLQFLFEYFSETQRNKGNFPGRFSGRQFSNSRSEMNVSTLELGDSALYLCASSAPGNYGYTFGSGTRLTVV.

Comments on this clone: The junction departs from germline at one end; a sequencing error may be responsible. The gene calls are TRBV7-7 and TRBJ2-1; tentative D call: TRBD2 (5 bases). CDR1 and CDR2 from the germline V gene are SSHAT and FNYEAQ (reference sequence). This CDR3 comprises 13 residues. In DNA form, the CDR3 reads TGTGCTAGCAGCTTAGGCCGGCGGGATGAGCAGTTCTTC. Translating gives CASSLGRRDEQFF.

DNA of the CDR3: TGTGCCAGCAGTGAGGACAACACCGGGGAGCTGTTTTTT. Protein product: CASSEDNTGELFF. The chain recombines TRBV6-4 with TRBJ2-2; D gene unclear. The CDR3 sequence is 13 residues long. The germline V and J ends were trimmed by 3 bases and 2 bases, with 4 bases remaining between them. Germline CDR1 and CDR2: MRHNA and SNTAGT.

The genes are TRBV28 and TRBJ1-4, with D perhaps matching TRBD1 (5 bases). Between the trimmed V and J ends, which lost 6 bases and 4 bases, there was a span of 12 bases. The CDR3 has 14 amino acids. CDR1 and CDR2 from the germline V gene are MDHEN and SYDVKM. The CDR3 here is CASRVTGGNEKLFF. The DNA of the CDR3 is TGTGCCAGCAGGGTGACGGGGGGTAATGAAAAACTGTTTTTT.